This T cell receptor beta chain originates from a study of Tregs in tolerant kidney transplant recipients. Study-level information: The nonmyeloablative bone marrow transplants came from related graft donors, with transient mixed chimerism.

Unstimulated Tregs (CD4+CD25+CD127-) and CD4+CD25- non-Tregs were sorted from PBMCs. The assay was immunoSEQ multiplex PCR, and TCRdb's table has in-frame clones only and misses some. The sample comprises approximately 69,000 clones, around 90% of which are singletons, and approximately 0.39% rests with the top ten. Germline V CDR1 and CDR2: MGHRA, YSYEKL. The CDR3 covers 15 residues. V was pared by 1 base and J by 0 bases, with 3 bases of the junction left unmatched. The TCR was taken from a human donor who received a combined kidney and bone marrow transplant. The source material was CD4+ T cells from blood, sampled before the transplant. The V call is TRBV4-1, the J call TRBJ2-7, with 7 bases fitting TRBD2. CDR3 sequence: CASSQAAGSSYEQYF. In DNA form, the CDR3 reads TGCGCCAGCAGCCAAGCAGCGGGAAGCTCCTACGAGCAGTACTTC.